Below are 10 T cell receptor beta chains sequenced from a single sample in a study of blood T cells in healthy people across ages. Next came a second PCR, run for about 6 to 11 cycles, which used a sample-barcoded 5' primer along with a J-beta primer mix. TCRdb itself ran the 5' RACE reads through MiXCR, one entry per CDR3 protein. The table includes more than 1.4 million distinct CDR3 sequences, around 42% detected once. Sequencing was carried out using blood. Receptors originate from a young woman in good health.

The V call is TRBV5-1, the J call TRBJ2-7; the D gene could be TRBD1 or TRBD2 (5 bases each). Germline V gene data show CDR1 as SGHRS and CDR2 as YFSETQ. The CDR3 covers 14 residues. V shed 3 bases and J shed 7 bases, with 17 bases lying between them. The chain's CDR3 is CASSSGTAGGEQYF. In DNA, the CDR3 is TGCGCCAGCAGCTCTGGGACGGCTGGTGGAGAGCAGTACTTC.

This chain joins TRBV18 and TRBJ2-1; no reliable D call. CDR3 length: 12 amino acids. The V end lost 6 bases, the J end lost 7 bases, and 10 bases lay between the germline ends. Germline lookup yields CDR1 KGHSH and CDR2 LQKENI. The CDR3 coding sequence is TGTGCCAGCTCCTCTATTCTAAATGAGCAGTTCTTC. This gives the protein CASSSILNEQFF.

There are a few counts of this clonotype. The chain uses TRBV7-2 and TRBJ1-2; 10 positions agree with TRBD1. This CDR3 has 16 residues. In germline, CDR1 is SGHTA, CDR2 FQGNSA. Trimming removed 1 base from V and 4 bases from J; junction bases left unmatched: 6. The CDR3 coding sequence is TGTGCCAGCAGCTTAGTTGGGACAGGGGTTCTCTATGGCTACACCTTC. Residues: CASSLVGTGVLYGYTF.

The V gene is TRBV2, the J gene TRBJ1-5; weak D call: TRBD1 (5 bases). V gave up 2 bases and J gave up 3 bases, with 11 bases separating them. The germline CDR1 and CDR2 sequences are SNHLY and FYNNEI. This CDR3 has 15 residues. The CDR3 spells CASSEQAGPNQPQHF. The CDR3 nucleotides are TGTGCCAGCAGTGAACAGGCAGGGCCCAATCAGCCCCAGCATTTT.

Ten or more counts support this clonotype. This chain uses TRBV20-1 with TRBJ1-5; no clear D. The V gene lost 5 bases and the J gene lost 0 bases, with 14 bases spanning the gap. This CDR3 is built from 15 residues. Germline loops: CDR1 DFQATT, CDR2 SNEGSKA (reference sequence). The CDR3 loop reads CSASEKVDSNQPQHF. For the CDR3, the DNA is TGCAGTGCTTCTGAGAAGGTAGATAGCAATCAGCCCCAGCATTTT.

This clonotype was found a few times. As DNA, the CDR3 is TGCGCCAGCAGCCAAGTGGGTAGTGAGACTAGCGGGGGGTTCTCCTACAATGAGCAGTTCTTC. Translated: CASSQVGSETSGGFSYNEQFF. J is TRBJ2-1 and V is TRBV4-1; 13 nucleotides line up with TRBD2. Germline V lookup: CDR1 MGHRA, CDR2 YSYEKL. Germline trimming cut 1 base from V and 0 bases from J; bases unmatched to any gene: 12. The CDR3 has 21 residues.

This rearrangement joins TRBV7-9 to TRBJ2-7, with D hard to call. The CDR3 has 15 amino acids. Looked up from germline, CDR1 is SEHNR and CDR2 is FQNEAQ (reference sequence). With 3 bases removed from V and 3 bases from J, the gap between germline ends came to 15 bases. CDR3 coding DNA: TGTGCCAGCAGCTTCAGCTTCCTAGAGAACTACGAGCAGTACTTC. Amino acid sequence: CASSFSFLENYEQYF.

This clonotype was detected once. This chain uses TRBV7-3 with TRBJ2-3; TRBD2 matches 10 bases. J gave up 11 bases and V 3 bases, and 5 bases lay outside the gene matches. The V gene's germline CDR1 is SGHTA and CDR2 FQGTGA. The CDR3 loop spans 13 amino acids. For the CDR3, the DNA is TGTGCCAGCAGCTTTAGTAGCGGGGGGTTGCAGTATTTT. It codes for CASSFSSGGLQYF.

The table lists this clonotype with a few counts. The CDR3 spells CASSLVVVVDTQYF. The CDR3 DNA follows: TGCGCCAGCAGCCTCGTAGTAGTGGTAGATACGCAGTATTTT. The chain links TRBV4-1 to TRBJ2-3; no clear D gene. Germline V gives CDR1 MGHRA, CDR2 YSYEKL. The CDR3 contains 14 residues. The V end was cut by 4 bases, the J end by 5 bases, with 13 bases between.

This clonotype was detected a few times. The chain couples TRBV6-6 to TRBJ1-1; perhaps TRBD1 as D (5 bases). The CDR3 contains 12 residues. V shed 0 bases and J shed 10 bases, with 9 bases lying between them. Per germline, CDR1 MNHNY and CDR2 SVGAGI (reference sequence). The CDR3 sequence: CASSYSARGAFF. CDR3 bases: TGTGCCAGCAGTTACTCCGCAAGGGGAGCTTTCTTT.